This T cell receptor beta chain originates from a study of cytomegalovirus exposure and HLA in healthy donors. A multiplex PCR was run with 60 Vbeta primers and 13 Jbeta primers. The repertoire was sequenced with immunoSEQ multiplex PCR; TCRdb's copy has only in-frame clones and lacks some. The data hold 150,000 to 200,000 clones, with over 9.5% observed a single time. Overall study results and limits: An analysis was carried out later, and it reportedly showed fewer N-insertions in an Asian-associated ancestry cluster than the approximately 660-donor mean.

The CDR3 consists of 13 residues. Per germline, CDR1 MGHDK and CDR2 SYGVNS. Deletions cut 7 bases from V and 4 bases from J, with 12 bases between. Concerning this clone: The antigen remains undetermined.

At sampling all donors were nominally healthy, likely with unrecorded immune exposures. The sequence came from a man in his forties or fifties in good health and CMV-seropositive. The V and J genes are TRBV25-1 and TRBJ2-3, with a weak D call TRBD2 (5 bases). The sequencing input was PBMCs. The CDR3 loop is CASTREGADTQYF. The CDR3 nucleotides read TGTGCCAGCACCAGAGAGGGTGCAGATACGCAGTATTTT.